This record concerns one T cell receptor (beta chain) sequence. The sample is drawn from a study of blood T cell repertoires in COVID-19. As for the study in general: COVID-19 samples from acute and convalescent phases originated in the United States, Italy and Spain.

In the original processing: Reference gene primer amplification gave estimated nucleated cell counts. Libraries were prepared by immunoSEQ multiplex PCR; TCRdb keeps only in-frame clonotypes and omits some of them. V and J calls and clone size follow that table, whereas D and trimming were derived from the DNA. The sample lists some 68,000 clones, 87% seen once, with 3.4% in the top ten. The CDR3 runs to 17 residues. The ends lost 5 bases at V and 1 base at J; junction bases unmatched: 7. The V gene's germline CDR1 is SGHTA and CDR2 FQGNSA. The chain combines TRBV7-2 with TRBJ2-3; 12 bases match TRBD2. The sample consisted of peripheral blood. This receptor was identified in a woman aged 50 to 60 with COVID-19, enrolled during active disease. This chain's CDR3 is CASSIYRTSGGTDTQYF. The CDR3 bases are TGTGCCAGCAGCATTTACCGGACTAGCGGGGGCACAGATACGCAGTATTTT.